The present entry profiles one TCR beta chain with its context. Tens of thousands of T cell genomes (about 280 ng DNA) went into each PBMC replicate. Unsorted PBMC DNA went through sequencing on ten immunoSEQ deep assay plates. Assay: immunoSEQ multiplex PCR; the TCRdb copy retains only in-frame clones and omits some. The sample lists fewer than 600,000 clones; 75% to 85% were seen once. The sample comes from a study of shared clonotypes between healthy human individuals. Trimming cost V 2 bases and J 2 bases, with 7 bases left between them. Germline CDR1 and CDR2: GTSNPN and SVGIG (reference sequence). The length of the CDR3 is 14 residues.

This clonotype originated in a woman in her thirties or forties in good health. Some clones in this sample may be carry-over from other donors' samples. Sequenced: PBMCs. V and J are TRBV30 and TRBJ2-6; perhaps TRBD1 as D (5 bases). The DNA for the CDR3 is TGTGCCTGGAGTAGGGGTACTGGGGCCAACGTCCTGACTTTC. This gives the protein CAWSRGTGANVLTF.